The rows below give T cell receptor beta chains drawn from one sample of a study of blood T cell repertoires in COVID-19. Measured with immunoSEQ multiplex PCR; TCRdb has only the in-frame clones, and not every one. The data show around 500,000 clones, with around 85% seen just once and approximately 3.2% held by the top ten. The sequenced sample consisted of peripheral blood. The source of these receptors is a human donor in a cohort sampled during active COVID-19. CDR3s leave out the opening cysteine and the closing phenylalanine or tryptophan. A D gene is named only where the DNA matches it firmly.

v_call	d_call	j_call	cdr3_aa
TRBV5-5	TRBD1	TRBJ1-5	ASSFQGETNQPQH
TRBV6-5	-	TRBJ1-2	ASSYAGTSPNYGYT
TRBV4-2	TRBD2	TRBJ2-7	ASSQSPPGLAAYEQY
TRBV28	TRBD2	TRBJ2-7	ASSILAGGRYEQY
TRBV7-8	TRBD2	TRBJ2-2	ASSPISGRSNTGELF
TRBV4-2	TRBD2	TRBJ2-1	ASSQGTSGTYHNEQF
TRBV28	TRBD1	TRBJ1-2	ASLDNRGDGYT
TRBV6-2/TRBV6-3	-	TRBJ2-3	ASSYALGGAESTDTQY
TRBV19	TRBD1	TRBJ1-5	ASSQGDSSNQPQH
TRBV7-2	TRBD2	TRBJ2-5	ASSLRGSPGSETQY
TRBV6-1	TRBD1	TRBJ1-2	ASSDLTGGARSGYT
TRBV6-1	TRBD1	TRBJ1-2	ASSESQGSYGYT
TRBV7-2	-	TRBJ1-2	ASSSLGHPRWGYT
TRBV19	TRBD2	TRBJ2-3	ASTLNLAGVNTQY
TRBV18	-	TRBJ2-3	ASSPAAERTDTQY
TRBV30	TRBD1	TRBJ2-7	AWSRLGTGTYEQY
TRBV7-2	-	TRBJ2-7	ASSHQRAYEQY
TRBV2	-	TRBJ2-5	ASSDRGETQY
TRBV10-3	TRBD1	TRBJ1-2	AISEKDRGYYGYT
TRBV11-2	-	TRBJ1-1	ASSLIPGAGRTEAF
TRBV11-2	-	TRBJ2-7	ASSLVPDSPYEQY
TRBV20-1	-	TRBJ1-2	SASVARGPDGNYGYT
TRBV7-2	TRBD2	TRBJ2-7	ASSRTSGSAYEQY
TRBV15	-	TRBJ2-5	ATSIAAIQETQY
TRBV5-6	TRBD2	TRBJ2-7	ASSLRTGHSSGRVGEQY
TRBV5-4	TRBD1	TRBJ2-1	ASSSGTGGYNEQF
TRBV6-5	TRBD1	TRBJ2-7	ASGLDRASPQY
TRBV7-3	-	TRBJ2-5	ASSFSEETQY
TRBV6-1	TRBD1	TRBJ1-3	ASSLTGGGNTIY